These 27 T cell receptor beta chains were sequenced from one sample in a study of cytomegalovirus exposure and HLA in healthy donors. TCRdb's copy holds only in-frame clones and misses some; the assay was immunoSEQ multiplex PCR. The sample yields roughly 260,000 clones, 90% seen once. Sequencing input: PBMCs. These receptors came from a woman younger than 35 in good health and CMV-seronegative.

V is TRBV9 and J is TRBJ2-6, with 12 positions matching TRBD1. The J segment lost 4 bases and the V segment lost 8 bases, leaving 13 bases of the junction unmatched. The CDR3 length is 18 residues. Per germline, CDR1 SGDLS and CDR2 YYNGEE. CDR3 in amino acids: CASRAGTGGTSGANVLTF. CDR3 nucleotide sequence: TGTGCCAGTAGAGCTGGGACAGGGGGCACCTCGGGGGCCAACGTCCTGACTTTC.

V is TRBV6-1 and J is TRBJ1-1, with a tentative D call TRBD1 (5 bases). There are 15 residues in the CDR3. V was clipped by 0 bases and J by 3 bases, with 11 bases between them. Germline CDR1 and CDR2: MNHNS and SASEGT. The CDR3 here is CASSEASGGYTEAFF. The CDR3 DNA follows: TGTGCCAGCAGTGAAGCTTCGGGGGGATACACTGAAGCTTTCTTT.

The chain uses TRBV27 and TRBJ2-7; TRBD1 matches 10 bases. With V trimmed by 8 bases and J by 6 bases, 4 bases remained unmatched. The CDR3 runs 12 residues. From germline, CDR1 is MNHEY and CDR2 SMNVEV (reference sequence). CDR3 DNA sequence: TGTGCCAGCTCAGGGACAGGGGTCGAGCAGTACTTC. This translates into CASSGTGVEQYF.

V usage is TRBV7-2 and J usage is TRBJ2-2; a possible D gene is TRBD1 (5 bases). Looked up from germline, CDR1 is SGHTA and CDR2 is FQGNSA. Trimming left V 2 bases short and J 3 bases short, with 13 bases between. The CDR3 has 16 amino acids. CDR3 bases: TGTGCCAGCAGCTTAAAGTGGCAGGGTTACACCGGGGAGCTGTTTTTT. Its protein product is CASSLKWQGYTGELFF.

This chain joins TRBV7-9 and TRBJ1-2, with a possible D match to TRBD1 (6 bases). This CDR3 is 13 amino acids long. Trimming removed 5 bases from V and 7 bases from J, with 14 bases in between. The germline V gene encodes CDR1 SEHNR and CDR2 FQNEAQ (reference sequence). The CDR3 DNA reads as TGTGCCAGCAGCCCCCAGGGGATTGCTGGCTACACCTTC. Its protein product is CASSPQGIAGYTF. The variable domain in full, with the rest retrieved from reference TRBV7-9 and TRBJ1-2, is DTGVSQNPRHKITKRGQNVTFRCDPISEHNRLYWYRQTLGQGPEFLTYFQNEAQLEKSRLLSDRFSAERPKGSFSTLEIQRTEQGDSAMYLCASSPQGIAGYTFGSGTRLTVV.

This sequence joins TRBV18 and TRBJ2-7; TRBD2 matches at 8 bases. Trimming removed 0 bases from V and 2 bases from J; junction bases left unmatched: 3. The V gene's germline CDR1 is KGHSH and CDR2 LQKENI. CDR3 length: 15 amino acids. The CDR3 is CASSPPSGGTYEQYF. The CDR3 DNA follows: TGTGCCAGCTCACCACCGAGCGGGGGAACCTACGAGCAGTACTTC.

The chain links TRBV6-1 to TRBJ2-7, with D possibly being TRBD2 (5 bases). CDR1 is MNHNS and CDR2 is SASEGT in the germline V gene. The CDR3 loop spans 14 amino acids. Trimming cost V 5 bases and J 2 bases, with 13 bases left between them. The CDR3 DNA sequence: TGTGCCAGCAGTCTTGAGGACTTTGCCTACGAGCAGTACTTC. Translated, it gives CASSLEDFAYEQYF.

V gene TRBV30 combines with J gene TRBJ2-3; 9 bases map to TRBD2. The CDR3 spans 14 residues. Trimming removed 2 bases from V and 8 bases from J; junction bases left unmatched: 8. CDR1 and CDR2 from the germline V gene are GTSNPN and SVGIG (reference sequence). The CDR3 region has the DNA TGTGCCTGGAGTCTTAGCGGGGGAACTCCTACGCAGTATTTT. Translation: CAWSLSGGTPTQYF. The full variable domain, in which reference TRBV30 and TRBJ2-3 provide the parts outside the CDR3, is SQTIHQWPATLVQPVGSPLSLECTVEGTSNPNLYWYRQAAGRGLQLLFYSVGIGQISSEVPQNLSASRPQDRQFILSSKKLLLSDSGFYLCAWSLSGGTPTQYFGPGTRLTVL.

The CDR3 spells CASSLLQGGNSPLHF. CDR3 DNA: TGTGCCAGCAGCTTACTACAGGGTGGTAATTCACCCCTCCACTTT. The gene calls are TRBV7-2 and TRBJ1-6, with a possible D match to TRBD1 (6 bases). Per the germline V gene, CDR1 is SGHTA and CDR2 is FQGNSA. The CDR3 covers 15 residues. The V end was cut by 2 bases, the J end by 6 bases, with 11 bases between. Variable domain in full (rest from reference TRBV7-2 and TRBJ1-6): GAGVSQSPSNKVTEKGKDVELRCDPISGHTALYWYRQSLGQGLEFLIYFQGNSAPDKSGLPSDRFSAERTGGSVSTLTIQRTQQEDSAVYLCASSLLQGGNSPLHFGNGTRLTVT.

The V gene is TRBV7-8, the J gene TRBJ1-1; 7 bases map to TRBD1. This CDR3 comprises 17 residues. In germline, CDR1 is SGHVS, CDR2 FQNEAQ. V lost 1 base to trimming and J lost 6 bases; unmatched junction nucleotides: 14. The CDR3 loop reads CASSLERAGGRIAEAFF. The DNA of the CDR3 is TGTGCCAGCAGCTTAGAGAGGGCAGGGGGACGCATCGCTGAAGCTTTCTTT.

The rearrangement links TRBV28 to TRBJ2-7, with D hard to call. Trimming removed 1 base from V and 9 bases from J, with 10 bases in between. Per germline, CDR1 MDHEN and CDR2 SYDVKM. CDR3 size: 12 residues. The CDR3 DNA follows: TGTGCCAGCAGTTTATCAGTGGCAGGGCAGTACTTC. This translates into CASSLSVAGQYF.

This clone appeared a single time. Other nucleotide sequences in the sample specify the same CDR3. The CDR3 loop is CASSLAGNTEAFF. CDR3 coding DNA: TGTGCCAGCAGCTTGGCCGGGAACACTGAAGCTTTCTTT. The chain uses TRBV5-4 and TRBJ1-1; D not certain. With 0 bases removed from V and 1 base from J, the gap between germline ends came to 4 bases. Germline CDR1 is SGHNT and CDR2 is YYREEE (reference sequence). The CDR3 extends over 13 amino acids. The variable domain in full, completed from reference TRBV5-4 and TRBJ1-1, reads ETGVTQSPTHLIKTRGQQVTLRCSSQSGHNTVSWYQQALGQGPQFIFQYYREEENGRGNFPPRFSGLQFPNYSSELNVNALELDDSALYLCASSLAGNTEAFFGQGTRLTVV.

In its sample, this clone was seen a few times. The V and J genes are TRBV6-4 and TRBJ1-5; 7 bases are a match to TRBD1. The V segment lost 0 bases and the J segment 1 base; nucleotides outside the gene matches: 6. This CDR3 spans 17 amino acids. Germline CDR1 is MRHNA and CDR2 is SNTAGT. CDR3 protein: CASSDSKGGGSNQPQHF. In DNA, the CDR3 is TGTGCCAGCAGTGACTCGAAAGGGGGCGGAAGCAATCAGCCCCAGCATTTT.

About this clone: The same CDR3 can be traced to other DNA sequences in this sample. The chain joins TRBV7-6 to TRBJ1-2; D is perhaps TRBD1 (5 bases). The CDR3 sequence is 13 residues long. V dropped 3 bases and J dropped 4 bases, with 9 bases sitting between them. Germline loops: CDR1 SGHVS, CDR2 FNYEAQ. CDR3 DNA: TGTGCCAGCAGCTTGGGGGGTTCCTATGGCTACACCTTC. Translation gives CASSLGGSYGYTF.

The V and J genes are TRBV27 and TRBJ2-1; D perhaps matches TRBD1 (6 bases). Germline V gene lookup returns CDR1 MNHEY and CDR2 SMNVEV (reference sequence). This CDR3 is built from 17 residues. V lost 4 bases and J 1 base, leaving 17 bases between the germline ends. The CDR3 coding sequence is TGTGCCAGCAGTTCCCTCCCAACAGGGTTGTCCTACAATGAGCAGTTCTTC. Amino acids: CASSSLPTGLSYNEQFF.

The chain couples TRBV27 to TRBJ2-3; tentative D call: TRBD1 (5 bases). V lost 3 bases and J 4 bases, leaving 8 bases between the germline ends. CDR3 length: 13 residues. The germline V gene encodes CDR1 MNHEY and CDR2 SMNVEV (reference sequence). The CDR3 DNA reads TGTGCCAGCAGTTTCCAGGGCTCAGATACGCAGTATTTT. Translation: CASSFQGSDTQYF.

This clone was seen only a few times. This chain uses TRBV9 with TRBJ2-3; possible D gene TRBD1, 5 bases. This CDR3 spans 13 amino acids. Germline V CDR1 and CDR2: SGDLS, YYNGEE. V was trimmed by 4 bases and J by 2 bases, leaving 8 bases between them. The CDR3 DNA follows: TGTGCCAGCAGCCGGACACTCACAGATACGCAGTATTTT. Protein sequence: CASSRTLTDTQYF.

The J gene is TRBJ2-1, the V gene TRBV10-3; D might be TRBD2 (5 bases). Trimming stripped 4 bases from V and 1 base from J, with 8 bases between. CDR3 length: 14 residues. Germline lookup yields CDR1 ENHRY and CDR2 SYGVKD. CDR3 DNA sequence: TGTGCCATCAGTGCGGGGTTGTCCTACAATGAGCAGTTCTTC. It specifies CAISAGLSYNEQFF.

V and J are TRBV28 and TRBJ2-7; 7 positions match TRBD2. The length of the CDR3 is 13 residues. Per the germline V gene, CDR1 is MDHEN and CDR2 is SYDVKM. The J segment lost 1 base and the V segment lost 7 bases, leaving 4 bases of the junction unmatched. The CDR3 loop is CASTGRQSYEQYF. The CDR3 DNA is TGTGCCAGCACCGGGAGGCAGTCCTACGAGCAGTACTTC. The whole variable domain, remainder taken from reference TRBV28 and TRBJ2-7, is DVKVTQSSRYLVKRTGEKVFLECVQDMDHENMFWYRQDPGLGLRLIYFSYDVKMKEKGDIPEGYSVSREKKERFSLILESASTNQTSMYLCASTGRQSYEQYFGPGTRLTVT.

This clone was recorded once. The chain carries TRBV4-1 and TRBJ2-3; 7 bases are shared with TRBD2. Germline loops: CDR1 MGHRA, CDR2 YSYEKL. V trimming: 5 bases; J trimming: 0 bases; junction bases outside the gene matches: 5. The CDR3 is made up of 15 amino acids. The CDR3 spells CASSASGTSTDTQYF. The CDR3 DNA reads TGCGCCAGCAGCGCGAGCGGGACTAGCACAGATACGCAGTATTTT.

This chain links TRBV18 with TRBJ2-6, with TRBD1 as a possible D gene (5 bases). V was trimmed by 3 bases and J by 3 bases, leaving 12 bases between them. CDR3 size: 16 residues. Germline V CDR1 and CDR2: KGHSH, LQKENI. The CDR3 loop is CASSPTTVYGANVLTF. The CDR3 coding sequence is TGTGCCAGCTCACCGACGACAGTTTATGGGGCCAACGTCCTGACTTTC.

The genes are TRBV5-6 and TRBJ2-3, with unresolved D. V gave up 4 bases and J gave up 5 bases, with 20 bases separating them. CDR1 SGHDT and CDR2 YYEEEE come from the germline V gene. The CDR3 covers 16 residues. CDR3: CASSPRVVLLGDTQYF. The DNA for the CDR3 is TGTGCCAGCAGCCCCCGGGTTGTACTGCTTGGAGATACGCAGTATTTT. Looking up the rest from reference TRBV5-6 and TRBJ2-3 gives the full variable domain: DAGVTQSPTHLIKTRGQQVTLRCSPKSGHDTVSWYQQALGQGPQFIFQYYEEEERQRGNFPDRFSGHQFPNYSSELNVNALLLGDSALYLCASSPRVVLLGDTQYFGPGTRLTVL.

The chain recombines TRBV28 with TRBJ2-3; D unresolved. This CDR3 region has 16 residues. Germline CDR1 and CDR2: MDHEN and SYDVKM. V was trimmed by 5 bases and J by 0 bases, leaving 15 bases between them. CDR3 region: CASSPRFSPSTDTQYF. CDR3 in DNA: TGTGCCAGCAGTCCCCGGTTTTCCCCTAGCACAGATACGCAGTATTTT. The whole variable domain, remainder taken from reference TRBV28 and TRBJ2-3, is DVKVTQSSRYLVKRTGEKVFLECVQDMDHENMFWYRQDPGLGLRLIYFSYDVKMKEKGDIPEGYSVSREKKERFSLILESASTNQTSMYLCASSPRFSPSTDTQYFGPGTRLTVL.

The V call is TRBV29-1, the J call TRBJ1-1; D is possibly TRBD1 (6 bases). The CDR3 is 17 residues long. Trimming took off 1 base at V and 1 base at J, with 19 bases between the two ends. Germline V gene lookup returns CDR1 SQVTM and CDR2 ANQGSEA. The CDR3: CSVEGASEGHPNTEAFF. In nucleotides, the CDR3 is TGCAGCGTTGAAGGGGCGAGTGAGGGACACCCGAACACTGAAGCTTTCTTT.

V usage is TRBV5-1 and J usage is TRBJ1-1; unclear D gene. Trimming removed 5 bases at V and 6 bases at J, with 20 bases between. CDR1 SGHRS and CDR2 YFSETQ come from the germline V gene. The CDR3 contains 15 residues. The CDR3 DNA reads TGCGCCAGCAGTGCCTTAAGTTCAGGTGGCGCTGAAGCTTTCTTT. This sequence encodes CASSALSSGGAEAFF.

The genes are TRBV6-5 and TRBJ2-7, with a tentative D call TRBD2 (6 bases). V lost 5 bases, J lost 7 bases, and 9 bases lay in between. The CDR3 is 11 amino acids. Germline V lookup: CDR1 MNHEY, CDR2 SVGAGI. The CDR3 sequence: CASSGGREQYV. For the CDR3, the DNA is TGTGCCAGCAGTGGGGGGAGAGAGCAGTACGTC.

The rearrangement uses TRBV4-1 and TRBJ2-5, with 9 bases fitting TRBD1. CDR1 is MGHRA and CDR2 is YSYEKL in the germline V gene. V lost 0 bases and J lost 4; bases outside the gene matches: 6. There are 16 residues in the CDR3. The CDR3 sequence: CASSQDGQGRRETQYF. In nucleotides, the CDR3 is TGCGCCAGCAGCCAAGACGGACAGGGGCGCAGAGAGACCCAGTACTTC.